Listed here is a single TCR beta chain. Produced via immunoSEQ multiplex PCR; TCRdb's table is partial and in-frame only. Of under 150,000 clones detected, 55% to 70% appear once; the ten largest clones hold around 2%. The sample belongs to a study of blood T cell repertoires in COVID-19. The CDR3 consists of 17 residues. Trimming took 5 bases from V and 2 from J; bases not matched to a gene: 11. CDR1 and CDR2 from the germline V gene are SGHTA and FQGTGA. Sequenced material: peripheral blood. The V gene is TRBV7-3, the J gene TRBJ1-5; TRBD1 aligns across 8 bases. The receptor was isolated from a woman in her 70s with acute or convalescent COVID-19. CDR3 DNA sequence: TGTGCCAGCAGCCTATCCGCCGACAGGGGTCGCAATCAGCCCCAGCATTTT. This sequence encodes CASSLSADRGRNQPQHF.